This T cell receptor beta chain was identified during a study of shared clonotypes between healthy human individuals. This clone showed up many times. Other DNA sequences in the sample encode the same CDR3. V lost 4 bases and J lost 7, with 2 bases in between. CDR3 length: 11 residues. Germline CDR1 MDHEN, CDR2 SYDVKM. Investigators spread the genomic DNA of each subset evenly over several immunoSEQ plates. Sequenced by immunoSEQ multiplex PCR; TCRdb stores in-frame clones only, minus some. The sample has under 600,000 clones, around 80% seen once. The clonotype was recovered from a woman in her forties in good health. Some clones in this sample may be carry-over from other donors' samples. Sequenced input: PBMCs. This rearrangement joins TRBV28 to TRBJ1-6; D uncertain. The DNA of the CDR3 is TGTGCCAGCAGTTCGAATTCACCCCTCCACTTT. Translated, it gives CASSSNSPLHF.